These T cell receptor beta chains were read from a single sample in a study of CD8 T cells in Susac syndrome. MiXCR, run by TCRdb on the immunoSEQ multiplex PCR reads, gives a single entry per CDR3 protein. The top ten hold less than 0.2% of the sample, which has roughly 200,000 distinct CDR3 sequences, approximately 96% seen once. Sequencing used CD8+ T cells from PBMCs. Receptors originate from a human donor with multiple sclerosis. CDR3s include the opening cysteine and the closing phenylalanine or tryptophan. Each record gives: D gene, clone size, V gene, J gene, CDR3 protein, CDR3 DNA. A D gene is named only where the DNA matches it firmly. The size field is filled for only some rows; it gives once, few, many or a size class.

.	.	TRBV20-1	TRBJ2-4	CSARATQGTQRLAKNIQYF	TGCAGTGCTAGGGCCACACAGGGAACCCAAAGGCTAGCCAAAAACATTCAGTACTTC
.	.	TRBV7-8	TRBJ2-3	CASRFLAGGTDTQYF	TGTGCCAGCAGGTTTCTGGCGGGTGGCACAGATACGCAGTATTTT
.	.	TRBV2	TRBJ2-7	CASSVYWTYEQYF	TGTGCCAGCAGTGTCTATTGGACCTACGAGCAGTACTTC
TRBD1	once	TRBV28	TRBJ2-7	CASSYRTGGYEQYF	TGTGCCAGCAGTTACCGGACAGGGGGCTACGAGCAGTACTTC
TRBD1	.	TRBV10-2	TRBJ1-1	CASSPGTAEQAFF	TGCGCCAGCAGCCCCGGGACAGCGGAACAAGCTTTCTTT
.	.	TRBV29-1	TRBJ1-1	CSVIEDTEAFF	TGCAGCGTTATCGAGGACACTGAAGCTTTCTTT
.	.	TRBV30	TRBJ1-5	CAWSARTVYSNQPQHF	TGTGCCTGGAGTGCCCGGACGGTGTATAGCAATCAGCCCCAGCATTTT
.	once	TRBV7-6	TRBJ2-1	CASSLGQPRYNEQFF	TGTGCCAGCAGCTTAGGACAACCGCGGTACAATGAGCAGTTCTTC
.	.	TRBV19	TRBJ1-3	CARTTGTQGNTIYF	TGTGCCAGAACCACCGGGACACAAGGAAACACCATATATTTT
.	.	TRBV21-1	TRBJ2-5	CAKNPPREKPSQETQYF	TGTGCCAAAAATCCCCCCAGAGAGAAACCGAGCCAAGAGACCCAGTACTTC
.	once	TRBV15	TRBJ2-3	CATSQGLSDTQYF	TGTGCCACCTCACAGGGTCTCTCAGATACGCAGTATTTT
TRBD2	.	TRBV14	TRBJ2-1	CASSQGDYYNEQFF	TGTGCCAGCAGCCAAGGGGACTACTACAATGAGCAGTTCTTC
.	once	TRBV15	TRBJ1-5	CATSGLSDQPQHF	TGTGCCACCAGCGGCTTATCAGATCAGCCCCAGCATTTT
TRBD1	.	TRBV4-1	TRBJ2-2	CASSGGDRGNTGELFF	TGCGCCAGCAGCGGCGGGGACAGGGGGAACACCGGGGAGCTGTTTTTT
TRBD1	.	TRBV28	TRBJ2-7	CASRSGTAASYEQYF	TGTGCCAGCAGATCCGGGACAGCCGCCAGCTACGAGCAGTACTTC
.	.	TRBV25-1	TRBJ2-1	CATSYFVNEQFF	TGTGCCACCAGTTATTTCGTCAATGAGCAGTTCTTC
.	.	TRBV12-3/TRBV12-4	TRBJ1-1	CASSYGGPAEAFF	TGTGCCAGCAGTTATGGGGGCCCCGCTGAAGCTTTCTTT
.	.	TRBV6-2/TRBV6-3	TRBJ1-1	CASSRRQDTEAFF	TGTGCCAGCAGTCGCCGTCAGGACACTGAAGCTTTCTTT
.	.	TRBV15	TRBJ2-5	CATRAENAGKETQYF	TGTGCCACCCGAGCTGAGAATGCGGGGAAAGAGACCCAGTACTTC
TRBD1	.	TRBV12-5	TRBJ1-2	CASGSTDRGLLYGYTF	TGTGCTAGTGGTTCTACAGACAGGGGTCTTCTCTATGGCTACACCTTC
TRBD2	.	TRBV20-1	TRBJ2-3	CSARYLVVAGDPTDTQYF	TGCAGTGCTAGGTATTTGGTGGTAGCGGGAGACCCCACAGATACGCAGTATTTT
TRBD2	.	TRBV7-6	TRBJ2-1	CASSPGQSGRAYNEQFF	TGTGCCAGCAGCCCCGGCCAATCCGGGAGGGCCTACAATGAGCAGTTCTTC
.	.	TRBV20-1	TRBJ2-1	CSARYNEQFF	TGCAGTGCTCGCTACAATGAGCAGTTCTTC
.	.	TRBV7-9	TRBJ2-2	CASSADGELFF	TGTGCCAGCAGCGCCGACGGGGAGCTGTTTTTT
.	.	TRBV14	TRBJ2-1	CASSQDYPPYNEQFF	TGTGCCAGCAGCCAGGATTACCCCCCCTACAATGAGCAGTTCTTC
.	.	TRBV4-1	TRBJ2-1	CASSVRGTYNEQFF	TGCGCCAGCAGCGTACGGGGGACCTACAATGAGCAGTTCTTC
TRBD1	.	TRBV19	TRBJ1-1	CASRPGTAISNTEAFF	TGTGCCAGCCGACCCGGGACAGCAATATCTAACACTGAAGCTTTCTTT
.	.	TRBV27	TRBJ2-7	CASSSLTRDYEQYF	TGTGCCAGCAGTTCCCTTACCAGGGATTACGAGCAGTACTTC
.	.	TRBV19	TRBJ2-1	CASSIVQTLSYNEQFF	TGTGCCAGTAGTATAGTACAGACCCTCTCCTACAATGAGCAGTTCTTC
TRBD2	.	TRBV28	TRBJ2-5	CASSLSSGRAAETQYF	TGTGCCAGCAGTTTATCTAGCGGGAGGGCCGCTGAGACCCAGTACTTC
.	.	TRBV9	TRBJ2-3	CASKGLHTDTQYF	TGTGCCAGCAAGGGGCTACACACAGATACGCAGTATTTT
TRBD1	once	TRBV20-1	TRBJ1-5	CSARDLRQGIQPQHF	TGCAGTGCTAGAGATTTAAGACAGGGGATTCAGCCCCAGCATTTT
TRBD2	.	TRBV20-1	TRBJ2-1	CSARDPLAGPYNEQFF	TGCAGTGCTAGAGATCCCCTAGCGGGACCATACAATGAGCAGTTCTTC
.	once	TRBV29-1	TRBJ2-1	CSVSKSSLVFNEQFF	TGCAGCGTTTCGAAGTCCAGTCTTGTTTTTAATGAGCAGTTCTTC
.	once	TRBV28	TRBJ1-1	CASSVVQNTEAFF	TGTGCCAGCAGTGTCGTGCAGAACACTGAAGCTTTCTTT
.	once	TRBV29-1	TRBJ1-2	CSVLQENYGYTF	TGCAGCGTGCTACAGGAAAACTATGGCTACACCTTC
.	.	TRBV28	TRBJ2-3	CASSLFRVGDTQYF	TGTGCCAGCAGTTTATTCAGGGTTGGTGATACGCAGTATTTT
.	.	TRBV7-9	TRBJ1-1	CASSAPAGMNTEAFF	TGTGCCAGCAGCGCCCCGGCCGGCATGAACACTGAAGCTTTCTTT
TRBD2	.	TRBV30	TRBJ2-1	CAWRGTSGSNEQFF	TGTGCCTGGAGAGGGACTAGCGGGAGCAATGAGCAGTTCTTC
.	.	TRBV19	TRBJ1-1	CASGLTVNTEAFF	TGTGCCAGTGGCCTGACAGTGAACACTGAAGCTTTCTTT
.	.	TRBV24-1	TRBJ1-1	CAASDGGGTEAFF	TGTGCCGCCAGCGACGGTGGTGGAACTGAAGCTTTCTTT
.	once	TRBV12-3/TRBV12-4	TRBJ2-1	CASTVHNEQFF	TGTGCCAGCACGGTGCACAATGAGCAGTTCTTC
.	.	TRBV3-1	TRBJ1-1	CASSPDIMGTEAFF	TGTGCCAGCAGCCCGGACATCATGGGCACTGAAGCTTTCTTT